The 16 T cell receptor beta chains given below trace back to one sample, sequenced in a study of blood T cell repertoires in COVID-19. Sequencing used immunoSEQ multiplex PCR; TCRdb keeps in-frame clones, though not all of them. The table records a few hundred thousand clones, 85% to 90% of them present only once. Sequencing was done on a sample of peripheral blood. Source of these receptors: a woman under 40 with COVID-19, enrolled during active disease.

The chain uses TRBV5-5 and TRBJ2-7; TRBD2 matches 14 bases. The CDR3 contains 16 residues. After removal of 4 bases from V and 4 bases from J, the junction contained 7 bases not matched to a gene. The germline V gene encodes CDR1 SGHKS and CDR2 YYEKEE (reference sequence). The CDR3 nucleotides are TGTGCCAGCAGCCCGGGACTAGCGGGAGTAGGGTACGAGCAGTACTTC. Amino acid sequence: CASSPGLAGVGYEQYF.

The J gene is TRBJ1-3, the V gene TRBV6-4; no reliable D call. V was cut by 0 bases and J by 0 bases, with 9 bases left in between. CDR1 and CDR2 from the germline V gene are MRHNA and SNTAGT. CDR3 length: 16 residues. CDR3 protein: CASSDSRVNSGNTIYF. DNA of the CDR3: TGTGCCAGCAGTGACTCGAGAGTCAACTCTGGAAACACCATATATTTT.

Only a few counts were recorded for this clone. Other DNA sequences from this sample encode an identical CDR3 as well. V usage is TRBV6-5 and J usage is TRBJ1-3, with 8 bases aligning to TRBD1. The CDR3 spans 15 residues. V trimming: 6 bases; J trimming: 4 bases; junction bases outside the gene matches: 8. Germline loops: CDR1 MNHEY, CDR2 SVGAGI. CDR3 loop: CASRPGQGSGNTIYF. CDR3 DNA: TGTGCCAGCAGACCAGGACAGGGTTCAGGAAACACCATATATTTT.

This chain uses TRBV15 with TRBJ2-7; 11 nucleotides line up with TRBD2. The CDR3 totals 16 residues. Germline CDR1 reads LNHNV; CDR2 reads YYDKDF (reference sequence). V shed 5 bases and J 4 bases; nucleotides not matched to a gene: 10. CDR3 residues: CATSDEGTSGIYEQYF. CDR3 nucleotides: TGTGCCACCAGCGACGAAGGGACTAGCGGAATTTACGAGCAGTACTTC.

Only one count was recorded for this clone. The CDR3 reads CASSLLATSYNEQFF. The CDR3 region has the DNA TGTGCCAGCAGCCTACTAGCTACCTCCTACAATGAGCAGTTCTTC. This chain uses TRBV11-2 with TRBJ2-1; the D gene is possibly TRBD2 (6 bases). Germline V gives CDR1 SGHAT, CDR2 FQNNGV. CDR3 length: 15 amino acids. V shed 5 bases and J shed 0 bases, with 11 bases lying between them.

The chain carries TRBV5-8 and TRBJ1-5, with 9 bases matching TRBD1. Germline V lookup: CDR1 SGHTS, CDR2 YDEGEE. The CDR3 contains 15 residues. V lost 4 bases, J lost 7 bases, and 9 bases stayed unmatched. This CDR3 reads CASSLVPGQGQPQHF. CDR3 in DNA: TGTGCCAGCAGCCTGGTACCGGGACAGGGACAGCCCCAGCATTTT.

The chain uses TRBV5-4 and TRBJ1-1; D remains ambiguous. V gave up 0 bases and J gave up 3 bases, with 9 bases separating them. The CDR3 consists of 14 residues. Germline CDR1 and CDR2: SGHNT and YYREEE (reference sequence). CDR3 nucleotides: TGTGCCAGCAGCTTGGATGGAAGCGACACTGAAGCTTTCTTT. This encodes CASSLDGSDTEAFF.

The CDR3 bases are TGTGCCACAGGACTTAGCTCCTACGAGCAGTACTTC. Its translation is CATGLSSYEQYF. The chain has TRBV21-1 and TRBJ2-7; whether TRBD2, the table's D call, matches the DNA was not checked. TRBV21-1 corresponds to a pseudogene. This CDR3 region has 12 residues.

The V and J genes are TRBV7-9 and TRBJ1-5, with D tentatively TRBD1 (5 bases). The V gene lost 4 bases and the J gene lost 9 bases, with 7 bases spanning the gap. The CDR3 has 11 residues. CDR1 SEHNR and CDR2 FQNEAQ come from the germline V gene (reference sequence). The CDR3 is CASSSGGPQHF. The DNA of the CDR3 is TGTGCCAGCAGCTCGGGGGGGCCCCAGCATTTT.

The chain has TRBV29-1 and TRBJ1-1, with TRBD1 matching over 7 bases. The CDR3 sequence is 15 residues long. V was pared by 3 bases and J by 0 bases, with 7 bases of the junction left unmatched. Germline V gene sequence: CDR1 SQVTM, CDR2 ANQGSEA. DNA of the CDR3: TGCAGCGTTGACCGACGGGACAGCTTGAACACTGAAGCTTTCTTT. Its translation: CSVDRRDSLNTEAFF.

This chain links TRBV11-2 with TRBJ2-3; no reliable D call. Germline V CDR1 and CDR2: SGHAT, FQNNGV. The length of the CDR3 is 11 residues. Trimming left V 5 bases short and J 3 bases short, with 3 bases between. The CDR3 here is CASSRTDTQYF. The DNA for the CDR3 is TGTGCCAGCAGCCGTACAGATACGCAGTATTTT.

J is TRBJ2-2 and V is TRBV3-1 (or the pseudogene TRBV3-2); 9 nucleotides agree with TRBD1. Losses at the gene ends were 4 bases for V and 6 bases for J; bases not matched to a gene: 3. The CDR3 is 14 residues long. Germline CDR1 reads LGHDT; CDR2 reads YNNKEL (reference sequence). This CDR3 reads CASSRQGGAGELFF. For the CDR3, the DNA is TGTGCCAGCAGCCGACAGGGGGGCGCCGGGGAGCTGTTTTTT.

The chain employs TRBV5-4 and TRBJ2-7; 7 nucleotides agree with TRBD1. J gave up 1 base and V 3 bases, and 10 bases lay outside the gene matches. The germline CDR1 and CDR2 sequences are SGHNT and YYREEE (reference sequence). This CDR3 region has 16 residues. The CDR3 sequence: CASSSRTGPRSYEQYF. The CDR3 DNA sequence: TGTGCCAGCAGCTCCAGGACAGGACCGCGATCCTACGAGCAGTACTTC.

The chain recombines TRBV10-3 with TRBJ1-2; tentatively, D is TRBD1 (5 bases). The V and J ends lost 7 bases and 4 bases respectively, with 16 bases between them. Germline V CDR1 and CDR2: ENHRY, SYGVKD. The CDR3 has 14 amino acids. In DNA form, the CDR3 reads TGTGCCATCAATGGGGCGGTGTCCCCCTATGGCTACACCTTC. It is translated as CAINGAVSPYGYTF.

The V gene is TRBV30, the J gene TRBJ2-2; 13 nucleotides line up with TRBD2. CDR1 GTSNPN and CDR2 SVGIG come from the germline V gene (reference sequence). The CDR3 loop spans 18 amino acids. With V trimmed by 0 bases and J by 6 bases, 10 bases remained unmatched. CDR3 sequence (DNA): TGTGCCTGGAGTGTTTCCCGGACTAGCGGGAGCGGGGCCGGGGAGCTGTTTTTT. Protein: CAWSVSRTSGSGAGELFF.

The chain couples TRBV18 to TRBJ2-5, with TRBD2 identical over 16 bases. CDR1 and CDR2 from the germline V gene are KGHSH and LQKENI. V dropped 3 bases and J dropped 4; count of bases not matched to a gene: 8. The CDR3 is 18 amino acids. Here the CDR3 reads CASSPYGTSGRAAETQYF. CDR3 nucleotides: TGTGCCAGCTCACCTTACGGGACTAGCGGGAGGGCCGCAGAGACCCAGTACTTC. Drawing the rest from reference TRBV18 and TRBJ2-5, the complete variable domain is NAGVMQNPRHLVRRRGQEARLRCSPMKGHSHVYWYRQLPEEGLKFMVYLQKENIIDESGMPKERFSAEFPKEGPSILRIQQVVRGDSAAYFCASSPYGTSGRAAETQYFGPGTRLLVL.